This entry lists 13 T cell receptor beta chains sequenced from one sample in a study of OX40 agonist ivuxolimab in advanced cancers. Libraries were made using the immunoSEQ multiplex PCR assay. TCRdb holds this immuneACCESS table with in-frame rearrangements only. Some clones are missing; in checked studies, unresolved V genes explain under half, and the rest has no known cause. Present in this sample are fewer than 60,000 clones, 87% of which were seen just once. The top ten clonotypes cover about 1.8% of the sample. The source was CD4+ or CD8+ T cells sorted from blood, collected in a trial of the OX40 agonist ivuxolimab. These receptors were obtained from an adult with an advanced solid tumor such as melanoma, head and neck, liver or kidney cancer.

V is TRBV5-1 and J is TRBJ2-2, with TRBD2 identical over 7 bases. Germline trimming cut 4 bases from V and 2 bases from J; bases unmatched to any gene: 5. Germline values: CDR1 SGHRS, CDR2 YFSETQ. The CDR3 is made up of 15 amino acids. The CDR3 loop is CASSPGGLNTGELFF. In DNA, the CDR3 is TGCGCCAGCAGCCCGGGAGGCCTAAACACCGGGGAGCTGTTTTTT. Together with reference TRBV5-1 and TRBJ2-2, the CDR3 gives the full variable domain: KAGVTQTPRYLIKTRGQQVTLSCSPISGHRSVSWYQQTPGQGLQFLFEYFSETQRNKGNFPGRFSGRQFSNSRSEMNVSTLELGDSALYLCASSPGGLNTGELFFGEGSRLTVL.

This chain connects TRBV7-9 to TRBJ2-2; no clear D gene. From germline, CDR1 is SEHNR and CDR2 FQNEAQ (reference sequence). This CDR3 contains 15 residues. Trimming pared 0 bases from V and 3 bases from J, leaving 8 bases between. The CDR3 nucleotides are TGTGCCAGCAGCTTAGCGAAGACATACACCGGGGAGCTGTTTTTT. As protein: CASSLAKTYTGELFF.

The chain couples TRBV28 to TRBJ1-1; D gene unclear. Trimming took off 5 bases at V and 0 bases at J, with 13 bases between the two ends. CDR1 is MDHEN and CDR2 is SYDVKM in the germline V gene. This CDR3 contains 15 residues. DNA for the CDR3: TGTGCCAGCAGTCGAGCAGGTAGCATGAACACTGAAGCTTTCTTT. Its protein product is CASSRAGSMNTEAFF.

This clone was seen a single time. The gene calls are TRBV6-5 and TRBJ2-6; tentatively, D is TRBD2 (7 bases). This CDR3 comprises 15 residues. V was cut by 6 bases and J by 2 bases, with 11 bases left in between. From germline, CDR1 is MNHEY and CDR2 SVGAGI. Written as DNA, the CDR3 is TGTGCCAGCAGAGGGGGGGAAACTGGGGCCAACGTCCTGACTTTC. It translates to CASRGGETGANVLTF.

The CDR3: CASTSLGSYEQYF. Written as DNA, the CDR3 is TGTGCCAGCACCTCGCTAGGGTCCTACGAGCAGTACTTC. The J gene is TRBJ2-7, the V gene TRBV6-5; D is ambiguous. V was pared by 7 bases and J by 1 base, with 11 bases between. Per the germline V gene, CDR1 is MNHEY and CDR2 is SVGAGI. The CDR3 extends over 13 amino acids.

The chain couples TRBV28 to TRBJ1-5; no clear D. This CDR3 has 14 amino acids. Germline V gene sequence: CDR1 MDHEN, CDR2 SYDVKM. Trimming stripped 6 bases from V and 6 bases from J, with 15 bases between. The CDR3 reads CASSPPLNGQPQHF. The CDR3 nucleotides are TGTGCCAGCAGCCCCCCTCTTAACGGTCAGCCCCAGCATTTT.

The rearrangement joins TRBV5-1 to TRBJ1-6; D unclear. The CDR3 length is 14 residues. The germline V gene encodes CDR1 SGHRS and CDR2 YFSETQ. V dropped 0 bases and J dropped 7 bases, with 8 bases sitting between them. The CDR3 sequence: CASSLVVGNSPLHF. CDR3 bases: TGCGCCAGCAGCTTGGTAGTGGGGAATTCACCCCTCCACTTT.

The V and J genes are TRBV11-2 and TRBJ1-4, with TRBD1 as a possible D gene (6 bases). Looked up from germline, CDR1 is SGHAT and CDR2 is FQNNGV. The CDR3 loop spans 19 amino acids. Deletions cut 2 bases from V and 7 bases from J, with 26 bases between. CDR3 nucleotides: TGTGCCAGCAGCTTACGGGGGGCCGTATTAGGTCGTCGTGGTGAAAAACTGTTTTTT. Its translation: CASSLRGAVLGRRGEKLFF.

The rearrangement links TRBV19 to TRBJ2-2; TRBD2 aligns across 10 bases. CDR3 length: 17 amino acids. Germline V gene sequence: CDR1 LNHDA, CDR2 SQIVND (reference sequence). V was clipped by 7 bases and J by 7 bases; unmatched bases: 15. CDR3 in amino acids: CASTQELAGAPGGELFF. The CDR3 region has the DNA TGTGCCAGTACCCAGGAGCTAGCGGGGGCCCCGGGCGGGGAGCTGTTTTTT.

CDR3 protein: CASRAPTTHNSPLHF. DNA of the CDR3: TGTGCCAGCAGGGCCCCGACTACGCATAATTCACCCCTCCACTTT. The V call is TRBV2, the J call TRBJ1-6; D is unclear. Germline V lookup: CDR1 SNHLY, CDR2 FYNNEI. CDR3 length equals 15 residues. The V and J ends lost 6 bases and 5 bases respectively, with 14 bases between them.

The chain is built from TRBV25-1 and TRBJ1-5; TRBD1 is a possible D gene (5 bases). This CDR3 contains 15 residues. The V end lost 1 base, the J end lost 3 bases, and 10 bases lay between the germline ends. Germline V gives CDR1 MGHDK, CDR2 SYGVNS. The CDR3 is CASSELRQFNQPQHF. In nucleotides, the CDR3 is TGTGCCAGCAGTGAATTAAGACAGTTCAATCAGCCCCAGCATTTT.

V usage is TRBV6-1 and J usage is TRBJ2-3, with a weak D call TRBD1 (6 bases). Germline V CDR1 and CDR2: MNHNS, SASEGT. Trimming removed 7 bases from V and 3 bases from J, with 17 bases in between. The CDR3 has 15 amino acids. The CDR3: CASTDGNRVTDTQYF. For the CDR3, the DNA is TGTGCCAGCACCGACGGGAACAGGGTGACAGATACGCAGTATTTT.

The gene calls are TRBV27 and TRBJ2-6; D is undetermined. The CDR3 is made up of 12 amino acids. Per germline, CDR1 MNHEY and CDR2 SMNVEV (reference sequence). The germline V and J ends were trimmed by 4 bases and 4 bases, with 2 bases remaining between them. The CDR3 region is CASSSGANVLTF. Here the CDR3 DNA reads TGTGCCAGCAGTTCCGGGGCCAACGTCCTGACTTTC.